The T cell receptor beta chain described here comes from a study of T cells in women clearing cervical HPV infection. Study observations and caveats: TRBV6-7 abundance was lower in cases than controls (roughly 0.12% versus 0.15%).

From germline, CDR1 is SGHDN and CDR2 FVKESK. This CDR3 region has 15 residues. Trimming removed 2 bases from V and 6 bases from J; junction bases left unmatched: 6. As concerns this clone: Its antigen is undetermined. The read halts 3 residues ahead of the CDR3 end, with the missing end drawn from the germline J gene.

Produced via immunoSEQ multiplex PCR; TCRdb's table is partial and in-frame only. This repertoire includes tens of thousands of clones. This TCR was recovered from a woman between 18 and 75 years old with a cervical HPV16 infection that either progressed to CIN3+ or cleared (not recorded which). The material sequenced was blood buffy coat. The V and J genes are TRBV14 and TRBJ1-4; 7 bases align to TRBD1. The CDR3 protein is CASSQFSGGYEKLFF. CDR3 DNA (partial): TGTGCCAGCAGCCAATTCTCAGGGGGGTATGAAAAA. Supplemented by reference TRBV14 and TRBJ1-4, the full variable domain reads EAGVTQFPSHSVIEKGQTVTLRCDPISGHDNLYWYRRVMGKEIKFLLHFVKESKQDESGMPNNRFLAERTGGTYSTLKVQPAELEDSGVYFCASSQFSGGYEKLFFGSGTQLSVL.